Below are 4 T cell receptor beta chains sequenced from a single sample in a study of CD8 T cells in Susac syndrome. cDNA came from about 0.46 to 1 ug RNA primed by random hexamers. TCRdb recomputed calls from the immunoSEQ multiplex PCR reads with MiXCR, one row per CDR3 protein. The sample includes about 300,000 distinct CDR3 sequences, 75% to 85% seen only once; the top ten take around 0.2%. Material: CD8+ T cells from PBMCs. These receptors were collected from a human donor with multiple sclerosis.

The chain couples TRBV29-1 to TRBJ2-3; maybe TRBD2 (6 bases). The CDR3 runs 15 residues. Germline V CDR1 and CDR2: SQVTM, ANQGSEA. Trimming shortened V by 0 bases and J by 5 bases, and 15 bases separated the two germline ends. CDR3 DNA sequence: TGCAGCGTTGAAGATATCTCGGGGGTAGGAGATACGCAGTATTTT. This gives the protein CSVEDISGVGDTQYF.

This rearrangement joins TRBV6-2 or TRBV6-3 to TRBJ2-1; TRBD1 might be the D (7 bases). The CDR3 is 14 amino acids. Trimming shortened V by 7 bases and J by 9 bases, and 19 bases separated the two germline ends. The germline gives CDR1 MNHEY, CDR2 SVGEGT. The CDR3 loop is CASTGFRGAGEQFF. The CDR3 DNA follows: TGTGCCAGCACTGGGTTCAGGGGGGCCGGTGAGCAGTTCTTC.

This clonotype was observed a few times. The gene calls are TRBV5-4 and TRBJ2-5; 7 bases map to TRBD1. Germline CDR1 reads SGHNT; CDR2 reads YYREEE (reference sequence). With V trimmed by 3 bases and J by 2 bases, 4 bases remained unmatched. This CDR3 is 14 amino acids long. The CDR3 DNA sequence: TGTGCCAGCAGCTGGGAACAGGGGCAAGAGACCCAGTACTTC. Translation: CASSWEQGQETQYF.

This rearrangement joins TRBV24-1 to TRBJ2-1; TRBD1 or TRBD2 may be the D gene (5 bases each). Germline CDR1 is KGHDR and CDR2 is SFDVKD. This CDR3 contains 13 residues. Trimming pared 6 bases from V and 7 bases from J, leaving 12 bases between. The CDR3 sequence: CATSPNGANEQFF. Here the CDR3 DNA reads TGTGCCACCAGTCCAAACGGGGCAAATGAGCAGTTCTTC.